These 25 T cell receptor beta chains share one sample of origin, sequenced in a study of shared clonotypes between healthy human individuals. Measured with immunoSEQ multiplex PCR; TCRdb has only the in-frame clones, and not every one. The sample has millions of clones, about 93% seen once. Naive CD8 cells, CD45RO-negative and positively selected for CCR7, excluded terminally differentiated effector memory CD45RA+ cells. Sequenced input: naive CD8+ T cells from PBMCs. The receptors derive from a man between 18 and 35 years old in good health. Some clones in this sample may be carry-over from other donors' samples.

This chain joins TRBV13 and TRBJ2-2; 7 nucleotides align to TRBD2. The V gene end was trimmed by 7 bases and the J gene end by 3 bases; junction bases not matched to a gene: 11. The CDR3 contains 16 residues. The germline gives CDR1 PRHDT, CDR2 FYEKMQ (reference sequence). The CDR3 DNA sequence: TGTGCCAGCACCGTCCTAGCGGAGGAGGACACCGGGGAGCTGTTTTTT. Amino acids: CASTVLAEEDTGELFF.

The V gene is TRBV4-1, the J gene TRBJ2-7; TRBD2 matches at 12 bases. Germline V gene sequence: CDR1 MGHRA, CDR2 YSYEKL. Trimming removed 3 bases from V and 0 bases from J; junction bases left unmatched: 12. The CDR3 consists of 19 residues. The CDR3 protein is CASSHATRTSGKPSYEQYF. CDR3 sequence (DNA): TGCGCCAGCAGCCATGCCACGAGGACTAGCGGGAAACCCTCCTACGAGCAGTACTTC.

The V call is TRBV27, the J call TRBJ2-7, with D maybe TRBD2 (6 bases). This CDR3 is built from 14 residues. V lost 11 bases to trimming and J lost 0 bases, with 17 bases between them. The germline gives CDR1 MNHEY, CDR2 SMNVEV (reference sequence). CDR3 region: CAGGGWHNSYEQYF. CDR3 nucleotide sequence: TGTGCCGGGGGAGGCTGGCACAACTCCTACGAGCAGTACTTC.

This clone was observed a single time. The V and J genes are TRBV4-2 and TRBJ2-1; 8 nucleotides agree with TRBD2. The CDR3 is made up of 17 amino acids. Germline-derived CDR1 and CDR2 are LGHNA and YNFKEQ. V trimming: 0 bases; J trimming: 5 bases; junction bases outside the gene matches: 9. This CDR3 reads CASSQDRAGGPHNEQFF. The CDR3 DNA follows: TGTGCCAGCAGCCAAGATCGGGCGGGAGGCCCCCACAATGAGCAGTTCTTC.

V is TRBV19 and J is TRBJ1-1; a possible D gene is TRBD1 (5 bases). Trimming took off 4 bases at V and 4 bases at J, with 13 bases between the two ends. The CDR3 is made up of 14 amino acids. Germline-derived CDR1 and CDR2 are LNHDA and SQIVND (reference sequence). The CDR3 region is CASSTGHLRTEAFF. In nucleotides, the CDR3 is TGTGCCAGTAGTACTGGACATCTGCGCACTGAAGCTTTCTTT.

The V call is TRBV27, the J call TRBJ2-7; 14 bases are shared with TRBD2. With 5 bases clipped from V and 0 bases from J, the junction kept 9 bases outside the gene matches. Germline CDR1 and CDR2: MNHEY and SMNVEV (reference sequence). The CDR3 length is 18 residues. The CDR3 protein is CASSPYAGTSGSSYEQYF. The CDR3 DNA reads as TGTGCCAGCAGTCCTTACGCTGGGACTAGCGGGAGCTCCTACGAGCAGTACTTC.

The CDR3, as DNA: TGTGCCAGCAGATCGGGACAGGGGGCCACCTACGAGCAGTACTTC. Translating gives CASRSGQGATYEQYF. The chain recombines TRBV27 with TRBJ2-7, with 12 bases aligning to TRBD1. The germline V gene has CDR1 MNHEY and CDR2 SMNVEV (reference sequence). This CDR3 has 15 residues. V lost 6 bases to trimming and J lost 2 bases; unmatched junction nucleotides: 5.

The CDR3 loop is CASSLTRGPSNQPQHF. The CDR3 nucleotides are TGCGCCAGCAGCCTCACAAGGGGCCCCTCCAATCAGCCCCAGCATTTT. The V and J genes are TRBV4-3 and TRBJ1-5; a possible D gene is TRBD1 (5 bases). V was pared by 4 bases and J by 3 bases, with 16 bases between. This CDR3 comprises 16 residues. The germline V gene has CDR1 LGHNA and CDR2 YSLEER.

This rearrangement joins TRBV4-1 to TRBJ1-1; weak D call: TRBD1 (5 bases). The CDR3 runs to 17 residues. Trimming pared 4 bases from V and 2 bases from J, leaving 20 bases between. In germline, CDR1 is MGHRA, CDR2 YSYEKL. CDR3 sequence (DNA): TGCGCCAGCAGCCTCTTCCCCAGGCAGGGAGGAAACACTGAAGCTTTCTTT. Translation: CASSLFPRQGGNTEAFF.

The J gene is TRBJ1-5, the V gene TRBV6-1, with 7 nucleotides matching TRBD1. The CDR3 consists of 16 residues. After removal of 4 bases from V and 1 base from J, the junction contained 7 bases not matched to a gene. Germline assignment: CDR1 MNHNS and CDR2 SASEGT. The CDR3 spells CASSVHRGQSNQPQHF. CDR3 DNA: TGTGCCAGCAGTGTCCACAGGGGTCAGAGCAATCAGCCCCAGCATTTT.

CDR3 sequence reads: CASSRTGGTEAFF. CDR3 DNA sequence: TGTGCCAGCAGCCGGACAGGGGGCACTGAAGCTTTCTTT. V is TRBV5-8 and J is TRBJ1-1; 10 bases fit TRBD1. J gave up 4 bases and V 4 bases, and 1 base lay outside the gene matches. The CDR3 has 13 residues. CDR1 and CDR2 (germline): SGHTS, YDEGEE.

The CDR3 nucleotides are TGCGCCAGCAGCCGGCGGTCCGGACTAGCGGGAGTAATCCAAGGCACAGATACGCAGTATTTT. Translation gives CASSRRSGLAGVIQGTDTQYF. The chain couples TRBV4-1 to TRBJ2-3, with 13 bases identical to TRBD2. V trimming: 4 bases; J trimming: 1 base; junction bases outside the gene matches: 17. Germline V gene lookup returns CDR1 MGHRA and CDR2 YSYEKL. CDR3 length: 21 residues.

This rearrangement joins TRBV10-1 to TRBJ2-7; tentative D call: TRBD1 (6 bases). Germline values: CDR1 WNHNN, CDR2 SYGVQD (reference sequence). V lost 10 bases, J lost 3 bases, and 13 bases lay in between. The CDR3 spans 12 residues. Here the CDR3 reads CAIVDSNYEQYF. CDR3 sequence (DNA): TGCGCCATCGTGGACAGTAACTACGAGCAGTACTTC.

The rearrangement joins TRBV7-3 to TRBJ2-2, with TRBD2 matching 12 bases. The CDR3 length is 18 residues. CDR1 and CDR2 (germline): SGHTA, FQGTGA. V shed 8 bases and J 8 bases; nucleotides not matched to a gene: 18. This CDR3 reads CASSTGPGTSGPTGELFF. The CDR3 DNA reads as TGTGCCAGCTCCACGGGGCCCGGGACTAGCGGGCCCACTGGGGAGCTGTTTTTT.

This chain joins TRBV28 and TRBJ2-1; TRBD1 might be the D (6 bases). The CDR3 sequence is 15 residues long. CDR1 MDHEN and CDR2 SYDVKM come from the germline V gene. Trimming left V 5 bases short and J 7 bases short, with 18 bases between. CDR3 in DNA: TGTGCCAGCAGTCCCAGGTGGGGGCCGGAAAATGAGCAGTTCTTC. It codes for CASSPRWGPENEQFF.

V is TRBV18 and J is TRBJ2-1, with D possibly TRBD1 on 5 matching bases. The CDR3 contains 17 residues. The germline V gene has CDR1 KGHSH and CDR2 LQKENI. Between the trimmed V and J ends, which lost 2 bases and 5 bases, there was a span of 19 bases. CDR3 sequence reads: CASSPYELQGTDNEQFF. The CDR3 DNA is TGTGCCAGCTCACCATACGAGTTGCAGGGTACCGACAATGAGCAGTTCTTC. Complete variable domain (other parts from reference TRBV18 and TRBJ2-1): NAGVMQNPRHLVRRRGQEARLRCSPMKGHSHVYWYRQLPEEGLKFMVYLQKENIIDESGMPKERFSAEFPKEGPSILRIQQVVRGDSAAYFCASSPYELQGTDNEQFFGPGTRLTVL.

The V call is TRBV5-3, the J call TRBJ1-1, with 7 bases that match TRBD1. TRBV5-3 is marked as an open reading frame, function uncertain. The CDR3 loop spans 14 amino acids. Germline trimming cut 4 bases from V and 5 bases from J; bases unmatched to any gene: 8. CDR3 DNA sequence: TGTGCCAGAAGCAGCACAGGGGAGGAGACTGAAGCTTTCTTT. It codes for CARSSTGEETEAFF.

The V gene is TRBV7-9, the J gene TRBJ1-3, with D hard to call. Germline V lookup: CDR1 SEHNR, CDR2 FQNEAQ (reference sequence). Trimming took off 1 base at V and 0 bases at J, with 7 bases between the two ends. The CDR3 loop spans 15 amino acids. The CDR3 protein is CASSLVLGSGNTIYF. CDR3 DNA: TGTGCCAGCAGCTTAGTATTGGGCTCTGGAAACACCATATATTTT.

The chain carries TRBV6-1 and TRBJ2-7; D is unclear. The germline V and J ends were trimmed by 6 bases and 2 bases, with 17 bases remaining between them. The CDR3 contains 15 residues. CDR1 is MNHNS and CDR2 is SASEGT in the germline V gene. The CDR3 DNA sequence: TGTGCCAGCAGACCTGTTGGCCCCGCAGCCTACGAGCAGTACTTC. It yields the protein CASRPVGPAAYEQYF.

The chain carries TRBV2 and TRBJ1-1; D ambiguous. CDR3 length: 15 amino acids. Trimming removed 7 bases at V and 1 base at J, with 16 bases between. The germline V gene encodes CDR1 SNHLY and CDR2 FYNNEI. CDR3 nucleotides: TGTGCCAGCACGTCATCCAGTTGGGCGAACACTGAAGCTTTCTTT. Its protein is CASTSSSWANTEAFF.

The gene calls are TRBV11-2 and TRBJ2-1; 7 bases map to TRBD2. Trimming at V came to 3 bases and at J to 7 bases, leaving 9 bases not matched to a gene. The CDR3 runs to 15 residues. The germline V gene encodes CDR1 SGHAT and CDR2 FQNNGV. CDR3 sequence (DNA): TGTGCCAGCAGCTTTCGGGCGGGAGATTCTAATGAGCAGTTCTTC. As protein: CASSFRAGDSNEQFF.

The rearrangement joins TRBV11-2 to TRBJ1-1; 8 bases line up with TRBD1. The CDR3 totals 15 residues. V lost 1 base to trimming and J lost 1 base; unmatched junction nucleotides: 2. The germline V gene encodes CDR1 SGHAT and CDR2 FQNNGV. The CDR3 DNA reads TGTGCCAGCAGCTTAGTGGGGACAGGGAACACTGAAGCTTTCTTT. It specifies CASSLVGTGNTEAFF. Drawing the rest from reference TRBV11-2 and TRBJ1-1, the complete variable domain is EAGVAQSPRYKIIEKRQSVAFWCNPISGHATLYWYQQILGQGPKLLIQFQNNGVVDDSQLPKDRFSAERLKGVDSTLKIQPAKLEDSAVYLCASSLVGTGNTEAFFGQGTRLTVV.

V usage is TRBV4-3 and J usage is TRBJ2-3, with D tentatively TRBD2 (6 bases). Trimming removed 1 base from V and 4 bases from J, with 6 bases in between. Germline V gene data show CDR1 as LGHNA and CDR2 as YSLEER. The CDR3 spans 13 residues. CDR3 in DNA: TGCGCCAGCAGCCAAGGGAGGGCAGATACGCAGTATTTT. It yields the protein CASSQGRADTQYF.

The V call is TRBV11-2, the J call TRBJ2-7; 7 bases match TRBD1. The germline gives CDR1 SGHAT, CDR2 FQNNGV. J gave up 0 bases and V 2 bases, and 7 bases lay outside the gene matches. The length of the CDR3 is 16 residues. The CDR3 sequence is CASSLNDRESSYEQYF. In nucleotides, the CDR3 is TGTGCCAGCAGCTTAAATGACAGGGAGAGCTCCTACGAGCAGTACTTC.

Written as DNA, the CDR3 is TGTGCCAGCAGTTACTCCCGACAGCAAGGGGCCAACGTCCTGACTTTC. It encodes CASSYSRQQGANVLTF. This sequence joins TRBV6-5 and TRBJ2-6, with a possible D match to TRBD1 (5 bases). The CDR3 loop spans 16 amino acids. The V and J ends lost 0 bases and 4 bases respectively, with 10 bases between them. Germline V CDR1 and CDR2: MNHEY, SVGAGI.